This T cell receptor beta chain appears in the sequencing data of a study of blood T cell repertoires in COVID-19. This clone was observed a few times. The CDR3 spans 14 residues. Per the germline V gene, CDR1 is MDHEN and CDR2 is SYDVKM. The J segment lost 8 bases and the V segment lost 3 bases, leaving 9 bases of the junction unmatched. Using immunoSEQ multiplex PCR, the repertoire was profiled, and TCRdb retains in-frame clones only, with some absent. The sample has 200,000 to 250,000 clones, around nine tenths seen once. This TCR was sampled from a woman aged 60 to 75 who had recovered from COVID-19. The source material was peripheral blood. The chain has TRBV28 and TRBJ1-2; 7 bases match TRBD1. In nucleotides, the CDR3 is TGTGCCAGCAGTTTGGTGGAGACAGGGCTCGGCTACACCTTC. Translating gives CASSLVETGLGYTF.